Listed below are T cell receptor beta chains from one sample, sequenced in a study of Ad26.COV2.S vaccination and SARS-CoV-2 variants. Assay: immunoSEQ multiplex PCR; the TCRdb copy retains only in-frame clones and omits some. The data contain about 350,000 clones, roughly 90% of them singletons. The sequences come from peripheral blood, collected in a trial of Ad26.COV2.S vaccine versus placebo. Source of these receptors: a person between 18 and 59 years old who received the Ad26.COV2.S COVID-19 vaccine or a placebo. The CDR3 runs from the conserved cysteine through the conserved F or W. D genes are given only for firm matches. Clone sizes are given selectively: once, few, many, or a class where the clone is expanded.

V gene	clone size	D gene	J gene	CDR3 protein	CDR3 DNA
TRBV3-1/TRBV3-2	NA	NA	TRBJ2-7	CASSQDYEQYF	TGTGCCAGCAGCCAGGACTACGAGCAGTACTTC
TRBV4-1	few	TRBD1	TRBJ1-5	CASSHPTGVNQPQHF	TGCGCCAGCAGCCACCCAACAGGGGTCAATCAGCCCCAGCATTTT
TRBV7-2	NA	NA	TRBJ1-5	CASSLTKISNQPQHF	TGTGCCAGCAGCTTAACGAAAATTAGCAATCAGCCCCAGCATTTT
TRBV9	once	TRBD1	TRBJ2-5	CASSVEGQGSQTQYF	TGTGCCAGCAGCGTAGAAGGACAGGGGAGCCAGACCCAGTACTTC
TRBV19	NA	NA	TRBJ2-5	CASSPGTSQETQYF	TGTGCCAGTAGCCCTGGGACTTCTCAAGAGACCCAGTACTTC
TRBV11-3	NA	TRBD2	TRBJ2-1	CASGSGTTSYNEQFF	TGTGCCAGCGGTTCCGGGACTACCTCCTACAATGAGCAGTTCTTC
TRBV7-2	NA	NA	TRBJ1-1	CASSPHQNTEAFF	TGTGCCAGCAGCCCCCATCAGAACACTGAAGCTTTCTTT
TRBV10-3	NA	NA	TRBJ2-7	CAISEPGATYEQYF	TGTGCCATCAGTGAGCCGGGGGCAACCTACGAGCAGTACTTC
TRBV6-5	once	NA	TRBJ2-7	CASSYSSGPYEQYF	TGTGCCAGCAGTTACTCGTCAGGGCCCTACGAGCAGTACTTC
TRBV11-3	NA	NA	TRBJ2-5	CASSLGATETQYF	TGTGCCAGCAGCTTAGGGGCAACGGAGACCCAGTACTTC
TRBV7-3	NA	NA	TRBJ1-1	CASSPHRASTEAFF	TGTGCCAGCAGCCCCCACAGGGCGAGCACTGAAGCTTTCTTT
TRBV30	NA	NA	TRBJ1-5	CAWSGGSSPTSRPQHF	TGTGCCTGGAGTGGGGGCTCGAGTCCGACGAGTCGGCCCCAGCATTTT
TRBV6-5	NA	TRBD1	TRBJ1-4	CASSSLTGSREKLFF	TGTGCCAGCAGTTCATTGACAGGGTCTAGAGAAAAACTGTTTTTT
TRBV27	NA	NA	TRBJ1-1	CASSPLPGTQGNTEAFF	TGTGCCAGCAGTCCCCTTCCGGGAACACAAGGGAACACTGAAGCTTTCTTT
TRBV5-1	NA	NA	TRBJ1-1	CASSPDSGATEAFF	TGCGCCAGCAGCCCGGACAGCGGGGCCACTGAAGCTTTCTTT
TRBV25-1	NA	TRBD1	TRBJ1-1	CASRAGGSVNTEAFF	TGTGCCAGCAGGGCAGGGGGGTCCGTGAACACTGAAGCTTTCTTT
TRBV29-1	NA	NA	TRBJ2-1	CSVRTADEQFF	TGCAGCGTTAGGACGGCTGATGAGCAGTTCTTC
TRBV6-2/TRBV6-3	NA	TRBD2	TRBJ2-5	CASSSLAGSVVTQYF	TGTGCCAGCAGCTCTCTAGCGGGGTCAGTGGTTACCCAGTACTTC
TRBV7-9	NA	NA	TRBJ2-3	CASSLELAFSTDTQYF	TGTGCCAGCAGCTTAGAATTAGCGTTTAGCACAGATACGCAGTATTTT
TRBV15	NA	TRBD1	TRBJ1-1	CATSRVGRGESVGTEAFF	TGTGCCACCAGCAGAGTGGGCAGGGGGGAATCTGTGGGCACTGAAGCTTTCTTT
TRBV27	NA	TRBD2	TRBJ2-2	CASSPRVSGGSYTGELFF	TGTGCCAGCAGTCCGCGGGTTAGCGGGGGGTCTTACACCGGGGAGCTGTTTTTT
TRBV27	NA	TRBD2	TRBJ2-3	CASSFQLAGVGSQYF	TGTGCCAGCAGTTTTCAGCTAGCGGGAGTAGGGTCGCAGTATTTT
TRBV28	NA	TRBD1	TRBJ1-1	CASLRTGPLNTEAFF	TGTGCCAGCTTACGGACAGGACCATTGAACACTGAAGCTTTCTTT
TRBV9	NA	NA	TRBJ1-1	CASSVDGDNREAFF	TGTGCCAGCAGCGTAGATGGGGACAACAGAGAAGCTTTCTTT
TRBV6-6	NA	TRBD2	TRBJ2-1	CASSYLGREVNNEQFF	TGTGCCAGCAGTTACCTAGGGCGGGAGGTTAACAATGAGCAGTTCTTC
TRBV4-3	NA	NA	TRBJ1-1	CASSQETENQRILNTEAFF	TGCGCCAGCAGCCAAGAAACAGAAAACCAACGAATATTGAACACTGAAGCTTTCTTT
TRBV4-1	NA	TRBD1	TRBJ2-5	CASTSTGTAKETQYF	TGCGCCAGCACTTCGACCGGGACAGCCAAAGAGACCCAGTACTTC
TRBV12-5	once	NA	TRBJ2-7	CASGLVRDPQDEQYF	TGTGCTAGTGGTTTGGTTAGAGACCCTCAGGACGAGCAGTACTTC
TRBV28	NA	TRBD1	TRBJ1-2	CASSLTGTYGYTF	TGTGCCAGCAGTTTGACAGGGACCTATGGCTACACCTTC
TRBV6-2/TRBV6-3	NA	TRBD2	TRBJ2-2	CASSQAGKGPGELFF	TGTGCCAGCAGTCAAGCGGGAAAGGGACCCGGGGAGCTGTTTTTT
TRBV6-6	NA	NA	TRBJ2-1	CASLLVDSSYNEQFF	TGTGCCAGCCTTTTGGTGGACAGCTCCTACAATGAGCAGTTCTTC
TRBV7-3	NA	NA	TRBJ2-1	CASSSNIGAGEQFF	TGTGCCAGCAGCTCCAACATAGGGGCTGGTGAGCAGTTCTTC
TRBV7-3	NA	NA	TRBJ2-2	CASSLTKTGELFF	TGTGCCAGCAGCCTGACGAAGACCGGGGAGCTGTTTTTT
TRBV5-1	NA	TRBD2	TRBJ2-3	CASSLFAGAFTDTQYF	TGCGCCAGCAGCTTGTTCGCGGGAGCCTTCACAGATACGCAGTATTTT
TRBV6-5	NA	NA	TRBJ2-1	CASSVGGLNYNEQFF	TGTGCCAGCAGCGTTGGGGGGCTAAACTACAATGAGCAGTTCTTC
TRBV30	NA	NA	TRBJ1-6	CACHASGTVNSPLHF	TGTGCCTGCCATGCGTCCGGGACGGTTAATTCACCCCTCCACTTT
TRBV7-2	NA	NA	TRBJ2-7	CASSLFRGTYEQYF	TGTGCCAGCAGCTTATTTAGGGGAACCTACGAGCAGTACTTC
TRBV15	NA	NA	TRBJ2-6	CATSRTNSGANVLTF	TGTGCCACCAGCAGAACTAACTCTGGGGCCAACGTCCTGACTTTC
TRBV4-2	NA	TRBD1	TRBJ1-2	CASSKTGEGYGYTF	TGTGCCAGCAGTAAAACAGGGGAGGGGTATGGCTACACCTTC
TRBV6-1	NA	NA	TRBJ1-5	CASSESWRQPQHF	TGTGCCAGCAGTGAATCGTGGAGGCAGCCCCAGCATTTT
TRBV14	NA	TRBD1	TRBJ1-2	CASSAQGRGNYGYTF	TGTGCCAGCAGCGCACAGGGGCGTGGGAACTATGGCTACACCTTC
TRBV28	few	NA	TRBJ1-1	CASSLPQREAFF	TGTGCCAGCAGTTTGCCCCAACGAGAAGCTTTCTTT
TRBV21-1	NA	NA	TRBJ1-4	CASGAQNEKLFF	TGTGCCAGCGGTGCCCAAAATGAAAAACTGTTTTTT
TRBV27	NA	NA	TRBJ2-5	CASSEPTRVTQYF	TGTGCCAGCAGTGAACCGACGCGAGTTACCCAGTACTTC
TRBV9	NA	TRBD2	TRBJ2-1	CASSVLSTSGGAGGNNEQFF	TGTGCCAGCAGCGTCCTTTCAACTAGCGGGGGGGCCGGAGGGAACAATGAGCAGTTCTTC
TRBV9	NA	NA	TRBJ1-4	CASSVALGRGNEKLFF	TGTGCCAGCAGCGTAGCTCTTGGGAGGGGTAATGAAAAACTGTTTTTT
TRBV12-3/TRBV12-4	once	NA	TRBJ1-6	CASQRSNSPLHF	TGTGCCAGCCAACGTTCTAATTCACCCCTCCACTTT
TRBV29-1	NA	TRBD1	TRBJ1-5	CSVGTGGNQPQHF	TGCAGCGTGGGGACAGGGGGCAATCAGCCCCAGCATTTT
TRBV9	NA	TRBD1	TRBJ2-7	CASSVGTGGAPYEQYF	TGTGCCAGCAGCGTAGGGACAGGGGGCGCCCCCTACGAGCAGTACTTC